Shown below are 4 T cell receptor beta chains from a single sample sequenced in a study of PD-1 blockade in classical Hodgkin lymphoma. Clones were read by immunoSEQ multiplex PCR, and TCRdb kept only the in-frame ones, dropping some. The table shows about 18,000 clones, with over 70% occurring only once. The sample's time point: cycle 4 day 1 (C4D1), after less than 7 weeks of nivolumab. There was relapse after autologous stem cell transplantation in every patient, and there was variation in brentuximab vedotin exposure. Investigators isolated CD4+ T cells from thawed PBMCs through magnetic negative selection. The material sequenced was CD4+ T cells from blood, taken before the fourth cycle of nivolumab. These receptors were taken from a human donor with classical Hodgkin lymphoma.

Note on this clone: Within the sample, other DNA sequences also encode this same CDR3. The CDR3 here is CAISAAGQGNEKLFF. CDR3 in DNA: TGTGCCATCAGTGCTGCGGGACAGGGGAATGAAAAACTGTTTTTT. J is TRBJ1-4 and V is TRBV10-3; the match to TRBD1 covers 10 bases. CDR1 and CDR2 from the germline V gene are ENHRY and SYGVKD. With V trimmed by 4 bases and J by 5 bases, 4 bases remained unmatched. The CDR3 extends over 15 amino acids.

This chain connects TRBV6-1 to TRBJ2-1; no firm D call. The CDR3 covers 15 residues. The V gene's germline CDR1 is MNHNS and CDR2 SASEGT. Trimming took 1 base from V and 5 from J, leaving 12 bases between them. The CDR3 loop reads CASSEVGRNNNEQFF. As DNA, the CDR3 is TGTGCCAGCAGTGAAGTTGGTCGGAACAACAATGAGCAGTTCTTC.

This clone was seen only a few times. CDR3 sequence (DNA): TGTGCCAGCAAGCTAGGGGCTGAGGCCTACGAGCAGTACTTC. Translation gives CASKLGAEAYEQYF. The V gene is TRBV2, the J gene TRBJ2-7, with TRBD1 as a possible D gene (5 bases). Germline CDR1 reads SNHLY; CDR2 reads FYNNEI. This CDR3 is built from 14 residues. V lost 7 bases to trimming and J lost 2 bases, with 15 bases between them.

The V and J genes are TRBV6-5 and TRBJ2-5; the D gene is possibly TRBD1 (5 bases). V was shortened by 0 bases and J by 1 base, with 12 bases between the two germline ends. This CDR3 has 16 residues. Germline CDR1 and CDR2: MNHEY and SVGAGI. Here the CDR3 reads CASSYSSGYPQETQYF. CDR3 sequence (DNA): TGTGCCAGCAGTTACTCTTCAGGGTATCCCCAAGAGACCCAGTACTTC.